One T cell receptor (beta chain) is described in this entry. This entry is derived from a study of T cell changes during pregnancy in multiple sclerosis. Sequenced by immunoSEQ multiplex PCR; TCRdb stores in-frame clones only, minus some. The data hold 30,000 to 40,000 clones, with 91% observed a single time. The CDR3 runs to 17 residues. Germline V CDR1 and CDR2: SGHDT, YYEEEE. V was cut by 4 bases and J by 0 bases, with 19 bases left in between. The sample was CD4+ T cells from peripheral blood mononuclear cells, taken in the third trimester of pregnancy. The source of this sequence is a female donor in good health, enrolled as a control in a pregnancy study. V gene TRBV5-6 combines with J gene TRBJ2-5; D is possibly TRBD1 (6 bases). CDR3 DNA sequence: TGTGCCAGCAGCCCCAGGGGTGTCCCCTTCTACCAAGAGACCCAGTACTTC. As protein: CASSPRGVPFYQETQYF.